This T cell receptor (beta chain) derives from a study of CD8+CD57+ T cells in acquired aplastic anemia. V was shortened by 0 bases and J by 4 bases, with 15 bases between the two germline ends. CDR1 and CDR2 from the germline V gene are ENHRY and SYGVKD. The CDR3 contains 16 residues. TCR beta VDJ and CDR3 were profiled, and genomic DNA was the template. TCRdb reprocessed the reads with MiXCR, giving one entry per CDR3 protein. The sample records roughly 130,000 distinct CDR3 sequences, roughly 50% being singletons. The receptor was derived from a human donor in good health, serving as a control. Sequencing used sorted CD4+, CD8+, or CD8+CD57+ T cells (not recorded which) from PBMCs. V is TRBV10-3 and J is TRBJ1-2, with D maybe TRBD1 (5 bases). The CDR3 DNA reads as TGTGCCATCAGTGAGTCATTTGGCAGGGCGATCTATGGCTACACCTTC. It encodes CAISESFGRAIYGYTF.